The sequence of this T cell receptor beta chain was determined in a study of blood T cell repertoires in COVID-19 (dated by TCRdb to 2020 to 2022). Background for the entire study: Samples covering the acute and convalescent phases of COVID-19 were provided by collaborators in the United States, Italy and Spain. The dataset comprised deeply sampled blood TCRbeta repertoires from subjects exposed to, actively infected with, or recovered from COVID-19. The material from the prospective study consisted of cDNA or gDNA derived from T cells, B-cell-depleted T cells, or PBMCs. The repertoires were released in a freely available public database meant as a resource for research on the immune response to SARS-CoV-2. Samples came from the ongoing ImmuneRACE study (first 160 participants) plus 1,254 subjects from 6 global collaborators. Where available, HLA class I and class II types were taken from metadata supplied by the sample provider and were not determined by assay-based typing. Nearly every sample came with metadata listing a de-identified subject ID, COVID-19 status, age in years and sex.

Participants in the prospective study were aged roughly 18 to 100 years, lived in about two dozen United States geographic areas, and enrolled through a virtual design. In the prospective study, participants were assigned to cohorts based on the clinical history participants reported in a screening survey and a study questionnaire. In the prospective study, mobile phlebotomists collected whole blood, serum and a nasopharyngeal or oropharyngeal swab from each participant. Over a roughly 2-month period, participants in the prospective study had the option of providing additional blood draws and questionnaires. Before DNA extraction, prospective study blood samples were shipped either frozen or at room temperature. TCRbeta CDR3 regions were amplified from genomic DNA using the immunoSEQ Assay, a bias-controlled multiplex PCR. The source study handled its data this way. The number of nucleated cells in each sample was estimated by amplification of reference gene primers within the assay. To quantify the absolute abundance of each unique TCRbeta CDR3 rearrangement, sequence reads were collapsed and filtered. For each sample, productive Simpson clonality was calculated as the square root of Simpson's diversity index across productive rearrangements. The source is immuneACCESS, and TCRdb retained only in-frame sequences with V and J called. Part of the clones is not carried over; for the studies checked, unresolved V genes explain less than half of this, and the remainder is unexplained. V and J calls and clone size are as listed in that table; D and trimming were resolved from the DNA. The sample table lists approximately 260,000 clones, about 87% of them with a count of one. The top ten clones comprise around 1.3% of the sample.

The paper as a whole reports these results and caveats: The quantity of clinical and demographic metadata differed by source and by participant and was supplied without curation.

A word on this clone: Its antigen is unknown. No much larger clone is present one base from it, and per-base qualities are unavailable.

The CDR3, from cysteine to phenylalanine, totals 18 residues. Only CDR3 DNA is held: 54 bases, read in frame from base 1. V is clipped by 1 base and J by 0 bases, and the sequence between their germline boundaries is 16 bases long. Reading the germline V gene gives CDR1 MDHEN and CDR2 SYDVKM. What was sequenced was PBMCs or T cells enriched from blood (not recorded which). The V and J segments used are TRBV28 and TRBJ1-5; the best D guess is TRBD1, with 6 bases matching. The sequence was obtained from a middle-aged woman with acute COVID-19. The nucleotide sequence reads as follows: TGTGCCAGCAGTTTATTTCCCGGGACACCTAATAGCAATCAGCCCCAGCATTTT. Translated, this is CASSLFPGTPNSNQPQHF.